A selection of T cell receptor beta chains follows, all from one sample in a study of cytomegalovirus exposure and HLA in healthy donors. Here immunoSEQ multiplex PCR was the method, and the copy in TCRdb shows in-frame clones only, minus some. The sample has about 260,000 clones; 72% are singletons. Sequenced sample: PBMCs. These receptors all stem from a female donor in good health and CMV-seronegative. The CDR3 runs from the conserved cysteine through the conserved F or W. A D gene is named only where the DNA matches it firmly. Not every row has a clone size; where given, it reads once, few, many or a size class.

j_gene	abundance	v_gene	d_gene	CDR3nt	CDR3aa
TRBJ1-5	.	TRBV19	TRBD1	TGTGCCAGTAGTACAGGGGGCCGGAATCAGCCCCAGCATTTT	CASSTGGRNQPQHF
TRBJ2-1	.	TRBV4-1	TRBD1	TGCGCCAGCAGCCAAGTGACAGGGGGTTTCTACAATGAGCAGTTCTTC	CASSQVTGGFYNEQFF
TRBJ1-2	once	TRBV7-9	.	TGTGCCAGCAGCTGGGTGACCTTATCGCGGGGCTACACCTTC	CASSWVTLSRGYTF
TRBJ2-6	.	TRBV5-1	TRBD1	TGCGCCAGCAGCTTGGCCGGGACAGAAGGATCTGGGGCCAACGTCCTGACTTTC	CASSLAGTEGSGANVLTF
TRBJ1-1	.	TRBV6-1	TRBD1	TGTGCCAGCAGTGAACCCATTACAGGGGCGCGGAACACTGAAGCTTTCTTT	CASSEPITGARNTEAFF
TRBJ2-5	.	TRBV4-1	TRBD2	TGCGCCAGCAGCCAAGGGCGGATCCTAGCGGGAGTCCAAGAGACCCAGTACTTC	CASSQGRILAGVQETQYF
TRBJ1-5	.	TRBV7-9	.	TGTGCCAGCAGCTTAGGTCGAGATCAGCCCCAGCATTTT	CASSLGRDQPQHF
TRBJ2-1	.	TRBV27	.	TGTGCCAGCGCTGAGCGAGCATTTGAGCAGTTCTTC	CASAERAFEQFF
TRBJ1-3	few	TRBV7-9	.	TGTGCCAGCAGCCCAGGTCCAGGAAACACCATATATTTT	CASSPGPGNTIYF
TRBJ1-1	.	TRBV30	TRBD1	TGTGCCTGGAGAGACGGGACAGGGGGATGGACTGAAGCTTTCTTT	CAWRDGTGGWTEAFF
TRBJ1-2	.	TRBV9	TRBD1	TGTGCCAGCAGCCCGGACAGGGGGAACTATGGCTACACCTTC	CASSPDRGNYGYTF
TRBJ2-2	.	TRBV28	.	TGTGCCAGCAGGTCCGACAGATATCACACCGGGGAGCTGTTTTTT	CASRSDRYHTGELFF
TRBJ2-3	.	TRBV4-1	TRBD2	TGCGCCAGCAGCCAAGTCCCTACGGCGGGGGTGAGCACAGATACGCAGTATTTT	CASSQVPTAGVSTDTQYF
TRBJ1-6	.	TRBV7-9	TRBD1	TGTGCCAGCTACAGGGGGGATTCTTCACCCCTCCACTTT	CASYRGDSSPLHF
TRBJ2-3	few	TRBV29-1	TRBD2	TGCAGCGTTTCAGCGGGAGGGCCTGATACGCAGTATTTT	CSVSAGGPDTQYF
TRBJ2-1	.	TRBV4-1	.	TGCGCCAGCAGCCCCGAACTAGTCAGGACCCACAATGAGCAGTTCTTC	CASSPELVRTHNEQFF
TRBJ1-3	.	TRBV19	.	TGTGCCAGTAGTATATCCAGGAGGGACACCATATATTTT	CASSISRRDTIYF
TRBJ2-5	.	TRBV2	TRBD1	TGTGCCAGCAGTTTCACAGGGGGCAGCGGTGAGACCCAGTACTTC	CASSFTGGSGETQYF
TRBJ2-7	.	TRBV5-4	.	TGTGCCAGCAGCTTAAGATCACGGGAGCTGGGCGAGCAGTACTTC	CASSLRSRELGEQYF
TRBJ1-2	.	TRBV18	.	TGTGCCAGCTCACCATCAGGGACTAACTATGGCTACACCTTC	CASSPSGTNYGYTF
TRBJ1-2	.	TRBV6-1	.	TGTGCCAGCACCTCCCTGGACACCCTCTATGGCTACACCTTC	CASTSLDTLYGYTF
TRBJ2-7	.	TRBV14	TRBD2	TGTGCCAGCAGCACCCGGACTAGCAGGTTCTACGAGCAGTACTTC	CASSTRTSRFYEQYF
TRBJ2-2	.	TRBV5-4	.	TGTGCCAGCAGCTTGGCGGTAGCAGCCACCGGGGAGCTGTTTTTT	CASSLAVAATGELFF
TRBJ1-5	.	TRBV4-1	TRBD1	TGCGCCAGCAGCCAAGAGACAGGGGGCAATCAGCCCCAGCATTTT	CASSQETGGNQPQHF
TRBJ1-1	.	TRBV7-8	.	TGTGCCAGCAGCCTACGACAGAACACTGAAGCTTTCTTT	CASSLRQNTEAFF
TRBJ2-3	.	TRBV5-1	TRBD2	TGCGCCAGCAGCTTGGGGACTAGCGGGAGTTCGCTAGATACGCAGTATTTT	CASSLGTSGSSLDTQYF
TRBJ2-3	.	TRBV6-5	TRBD1	TGTGCCAGCAGTTCCGGGACAGGGGTGTCAGATACGCAGTATTTT	CASSSGTGVSDTQYF